The 22 T cell receptor beta chains below were found in one sample sequenced in a study of blood T cell repertoires in COVID-19. TCRdb's table, derived via immunoSEQ multiplex PCR, lists solely in-frame clones and lacks some. This sample has approximately 140,000 clones, with roughly 90% found just once. Input material: peripheral blood. The origin of the receptors is a man in his fifties or sixties with active or convalescent COVID-19.

The chain links TRBV29-1 to TRBJ2-2, with 11 bases that match TRBD2. The germline gives CDR1 SQVTM, CDR2 ANQGSEA. The CDR3 extends over 15 amino acids. With 6 bases clipped from V and 7 bases from J, the junction kept 10 bases outside the gene matches. The CDR3 is CSVFTSGSLSGELFF. The CDR3 bases are TGCAGCGTATTCACTAGCGGGAGTTTGAGCGGGGAGCTGTTTTTT.

J is TRBJ1-2 and V is TRBV28, with D possibly TRBD1 on 6 matching bases. CDR1 is MDHEN, CDR2 SYDVKM, per germline. V lost 7 bases and J lost 3, with 12 bases in between. CDR3 size: 13 residues. The DNA of the CDR3 is TGTGCCAGCATGCCCCAGGGGTACTATGGCTACACCTTC. Protein product: CASMPQGYYGYTF.

The rearrangement uses TRBV7-9 and TRBJ1-1, with D maybe TRBD1 (5 bases). This CDR3 contains 13 residues. Per germline, CDR1 SEHNR and CDR2 FQNEAQ (reference sequence). Trimming pared 6 bases from V and 1 base from J, leaving 9 bases between. CDR3 amino acids: CASRYTGNTEAFF. CDR3 sequence (DNA): TGTGCCAGCAGATATACAGGGAACACTGAAGCTTTCTTT.

The chain links TRBV12-3 or TRBV12-4 to TRBJ2-5, with D possibly being TRBD2 (6 bases). CDR3 length: 13 amino acids. Trimming cost V 7 bases and J 3 bases, with 12 bases left between them. The CDR3 bases are TGTGCCAGCAACCTACCGGGGGAAGAGACCCAGTACTTC. Translating gives CASNLPGEETQYF.

The chain links TRBV28 to TRBJ1-5; D is uncertain. Germline lookup yields CDR1 MDHEN and CDR2 SYDVKM. V gave up 5 bases and J gave up 2 bases, with 16 bases separating them. The CDR3 runs to 16 residues. The CDR3 nucleotides are TGTGCCAGCAGTCCCCGGATCTGGAGCGGCAATCAGCCCCAGCATTTT. Protein product: CASSPRIWSGNQPQHF.

The V gene is TRBV2, the J gene TRBJ1-5; tentative D call: TRBD1 (6 bases). CDR1 is SNHLY and CDR2 is FYNNEI in the germline V gene. Trimming left V 6 bases short and J 0 bases short, with 9 bases between. The CDR3 extends over 14 amino acids. CDR3 bases: TGTGCCAGCAGGACAGGCCCTAGCAATCAGCCCCAGCATTTT. Translated: CASRTGPSNQPQHF.

J is TRBJ2-3 and V is TRBV10-1, with TRBD2 identical over 7 bases. The CDR3 length is 13 residues. CDR1 is WNHNN, CDR2 SYGVQD, per germline (reference sequence). Trimming removed 6 bases from V and 6 bases from J; junction bases left unmatched: 6. CDR3 DNA sequence: TGCGCCAGCAGCCGGCAGCGGGACGATACGCAGTATTTT. It is translated as CASSRQRDDTQYF.

The chain uses TRBV19 and TRBJ2-3; D may be TRBD2 (5 bases). The CDR3 length is 13 residues. V lost 6 bases and J lost 1, with 8 bases in between. CDR1 and CDR2 from the germline V gene are LNHDA and SQIVND (reference sequence). This chain's CDR3 is CASRNSGTDTQYF. The CDR3 nucleotides read TGTGCCAGTAGAAATAGCGGCACAGATACGCAGTATTTT.

This clone was recorded a few times. The chain is built from TRBV19 and TRBJ2-2; D may be TRBD2 (6 bases). The CDR3 contains 14 residues. Trimming pared 6 bases from V and 1 base from J, leaving 9 bases between. The germline V gene encodes CDR1 LNHDA and CDR2 SQIVND (reference sequence). The CDR3 protein is CASRHGRNTGELFF. The CDR3 coding sequence is TGTGCCAGTAGGCACGGGAGGAACACCGGGGAGCTGTTTTTT.

This clone was observed once. This chain connects TRBV9 to TRBJ2-3, with a possible D match to TRBD2 (5 bases). Per germline, CDR1 SGDLS and CDR2 YYNGEE. There are 16 residues in the CDR3. Trimming took off 4 bases at V and 0 bases at J, with 15 bases between the two ends. In nucleotides, the CDR3 is TGTGCCAGCAGCCTCCGCGGAGGCTCTAGCACAGATACGCAGTATTTT. Translating it yields CASSLRGGSSTDTQYF.

This clone appeared once. This chain joins TRBV10-3 and TRBJ2-3; 8 bases fit TRBD1. V trimming: 10 bases; J trimming: 4 bases; junction bases outside the gene matches: 10. The CDR3 contains 14 residues. Germline CDR1 ENHRY, CDR2 SYGVKD. CDR3 coding DNA: TGTGCCACTACCGGGACAGGTCTTGCAGATACGCAGTATTTT. Encoded protein: CATTGTGLADTQYF.

The rearrangement uses TRBV19 and TRBJ1-2, with D maybe TRBD1 (5 bases). CDR1 LNHDA and CDR2 SQIVND come from the germline V gene (reference sequence). The CDR3 runs 13 residues. The germline V and J ends were trimmed by 5 bases and 8 bases, with 15 bases remaining between them. Here the CDR3 reads CASSPWGGKGYTF. DNA of the CDR3: TGTGCCAGTAGTCCCTGGGGGGGAAAAGGCTACACCTTC.

This chain links TRBV6-5 with TRBJ2-7; 7 nucleotides align to TRBD1. V lost 7 bases to trimming and J lost 4 bases; unmatched junction nucleotides: 13. This CDR3 has 15 amino acids. The germline V gene encodes CDR1 MNHEY and CDR2 SVGAGI. The CDR3 DNA reads as TGTGCCAGCATCGGACTGGACAGGATCCCATACGAGCAGTACTTC. As protein: CASIGLDRIPYEQYF.

The chain couples TRBV10-1 to TRBJ2-2; D may be TRBD2 (6 bases). CDR1 and CDR2 from the germline V gene are WNHNN and SYGVQD (reference sequence). The CDR3 spans 15 residues. V was clipped by 3 bases and J by 3 bases, with 11 bases between them. The CDR3 loop is CASSDLAGHTGELFF. The CDR3 region has the DNA TGCGCCAGCAGTGACCTGGCGGGGCACACCGGGGAGCTGTTTTTT.

V is TRBV7-2 and J is TRBJ1-4; the D is unclear. CDR3 length: 13 amino acids. The ends were cut back, 8 bases at V and 4 bases at J, with 11 bases in the middle. Germline CDR1 is SGHTA and CDR2 is FQGNSA. The CDR3 nucleotides are TGTGCCAGCTCCGACACATTTAATGAAAAACTGTTTTTT. As protein: CASSDTFNEKLFF.

This clone has just one count. The chain joins TRBV25-1 to TRBJ2-7; TRBD2 matches 8 bases. The length of the CDR3 is 15 residues. The germline gives CDR1 MGHDK, CDR2 SYGVNS. The V and J ends lost 5 bases and 5 bases, in that order; junction bases with no gene match: 11. The CDR3 sequence is CASSTLLAGGNEQYF. CDR3 coding DNA: TGTGCCAGCAGTACCCTCCTCGCGGGAGGAAACGAGCAGTACTTC.

This chain links TRBV7-2 with TRBJ2-6; TRBD2 might be the D (5 bases). V lost 5 bases to trimming and J lost 2 bases, with 7 bases between them. Germline CDR1 SGHTA, CDR2 FQGNSA. The CDR3 runs to 14 residues. The CDR3 sequence: CASSRGPGANVLTF. DNA for the CDR3: TGTGCCAGCAGCCGCGGGCCTGGGGCCAACGTCCTGACTTTC.

V is TRBV19 and J is TRBJ2-5; 8 bases fit TRBD1. Germline CDR1 reads LNHDA; CDR2 reads SQIVND (reference sequence). The CDR3 loop spans 15 amino acids. Trimming at V came to 5 bases and at J to 5 bases, leaving 10 bases not matched to a gene. CDR3 bases: TGTGCCAGTAGTCTCGGACAGGGTAAATGGGAGACCCAGTACTTC. It translates to CASSLGQGKWETQYF.

A single count supports this clone. The chain recombines TRBV7-9 with TRBJ2-1, with 10 bases aligning to TRBD2. The CDR3 sequence is 15 residues long. Germline CDR1 and CDR2: SEHNR and FQNEAQ (reference sequence). Trimming took 2 bases from V and 8 from J; bases not matched to a gene: 6. CDR3 DNA: TGTGCCAGCAGCTTACCTAGCGGGAGTCGGGATGAGCAGTTCTTC. Translated: CASSLPSGSRDEQFF.

The V gene is TRBV12-3 or TRBV12-4, the J gene TRBJ1-5; 7 bases map to TRBD1. Trimming removed 5 bases from V and 7 bases from J; junction bases left unmatched: 5. This CDR3 contains 13 residues. The CDR3 here is CASSTTGRQPQHF. CDR3 nucleotides: TGTGCCAGCAGTACGACAGGGCGCCAGCCCCAGCATTTT.

V usage is TRBV9 and J usage is TRBJ2-3, with 14 nucleotides matching TRBD2. V gave up 3 bases and J gave up 4 bases; unmatched junction bases: 4. The germline gives CDR1 SGDLS, CDR2 YYNGEE. The CDR3 spans 16 residues. This CDR3 is CASSAGLAGGADTQYF. The CDR3 DNA reads as TGTGCCAGCAGCGCCGGACTAGCGGGAGGCGCAGATACGCAGTATTTT. Drawing the rest from reference TRBV9 and TRBJ2-3, the complete variable domain is DSGVTQTPKHLITATGQRVTLRCSPRSGDLSVYWYQQSLDQGLQFLIQYYNGEERAKGNILERFSAQQFPDLHSELNLSSLELGDSALYFCASSAGLAGGADTQYFGPGTRLTVL.

V usage is TRBV7-6 and J usage is TRBJ1-4, with 7 bases matching TRBD1. Germline V lookup: CDR1 SGHVS, CDR2 FNYEAQ. The CDR3 covers 15 residues. V trimming: 1 base; J trimming: 5 bases; junction bases outside the gene matches: 4. The CDR3 nucleotides read TGTGCCAGCAGCTTAGGGGGGACAGTCAATGAAAAACTGTTTTTT. The encoded protein is CASSLGGTVNEKLFF.